The 6 T cell receptor beta chains presented below share a single source sample, sequenced in a study of T cell responses to AZD1222 COVID-19 vaccine. Clones were read by immunoSEQ multiplex PCR, and TCRdb kept only the in-frame ones, dropping some. The sample has around 200,000 clones, 85% to 95% seen once; the top ten hold more than 1.5%. Sequences were derived from peripheral blood, sampled 28 days after the second AZD1222 dose. These receptors came from an adult who received the AZD1222 COVID-19 vaccine.

This clone was found once. The chain carries TRBV6-6 and TRBJ2-1; no definite D call. Looked up from germline, CDR1 is MNHNY and CDR2 is SVGAGI (reference sequence). The CDR3 is 14 residues long. The ends were cut back, 3 bases at V and 0 bases at J, with 6 bases in the middle. The CDR3, as DNA: TGTGCCAGCAGTTATAAGGACTCCTACAATGAGCAGTTCTTC. Translation: CASSYKDSYNEQFF.

This sequence joins TRBV10-2 and TRBJ1-3, with no clear D. The CDR3 loop spans 17 amino acids. Germline V gene data show CDR1 as WSHSY and CDR2 as SAAADI. V was trimmed by 0 bases and J by 0 bases, leaving 12 bases between them. This CDR3 reads CASSESRAGYSGNTIYF. The CDR3 region has the DNA TGCGCCAGCAGTGAGTCCCGGGCCGGATACTCTGGAAACACCATATATTTT.

The chain employs TRBV6-1 and TRBJ1-1; D remains unclear. CDR1 is MNHNS and CDR2 is SASEGT in the germline V gene. V was shortened by 2 bases and J by 1 base, with 14 bases between the two germline ends. The CDR3 is 16 residues long. CDR3 DNA sequence: TGTGCCAGCAGTGAAAGGTGGGAACAACGGAACACTGAAGCTTTCTTT. Protein: CASSERWEQRNTEAFF.

CDR3 DNA sequence: TGTGCCAGCAGCTTTGGGACTAGCACAGATACGCAGTATTTT. It specifies CASSFGTSTDTQYF. This chain uses TRBV5-5 with TRBJ2-3; TRBD2 might be the D (6 bases). Trimming left V 2 bases short and J 0 bases short, with 7 bases between. This CDR3 comprises 14 residues. CDR1 is SGHKS and CDR2 is YYEKEE in the germline V gene (reference sequence).

This clone was recorded only once. This chain links TRBV6-1 with TRBJ2-3, with D uncertain. The CDR3 extends over 16 amino acids. CDR1 and CDR2 from the germline V gene are MNHNS and SASEGT. With 1 base removed from V and 0 bases from J, the gap between germline ends came to 11 bases. The CDR3: CASSEGLTLSTDTQYF. In nucleotides, the CDR3 is TGTGCCAGCAGTGAAGGTTTGACACTTAGCACAGATACGCAGTATTTT.

This clone is a singleton in its sample. V gene TRBV5-6 combines with J gene TRBJ1-6; D remains ambiguous. The germline V gene encodes CDR1 SGHDT and CDR2 YYEEEE. CDR3 length: 13 residues. Trimming took off 4 bases at V and 7 bases at J, with 9 bases between the two ends. The CDR3 DNA follows: TGTGCCAGCAGCCCAAATAACAATTCACCCCTCCACTTT. Its translation: CASSPNNNSPLHF.